This is a list of T cell receptor beta chains from one sample in a study of blood T cell repertoires in COVID-19. Clones were read by immunoSEQ multiplex PCR, and TCRdb kept only the in-frame ones, dropping some. Among 250,000 to 350,000 clones listed, roughly 80% were seen once. Sequenced input: peripheral blood. The receptor source for this set is a person between 65 and 79 years old with COVID-19, enrolled during active disease. Each CDR3 is given with its conserved first and last residue. Fields, in order: V gene, D gene, CDR3 protein. D genes are given only for firm matches.

TRBV30 TRBD1 CAWSPGQGAYSPLHF
TRBV28 TRBD1 CASSLTGGHQPQHF
TRBV7-9 TRBD1 CASSLTGGYDQPQHF
TRBV4-1 NA CASSQAASSGANVLTF
TRBV25-1 NA CASSERASGTDTQYF
TRBV10-2 NA CASSVGPTDTQYF
TRBV14 NA CASSQGGGLRSYEQYF
TRBV7-8 NA CASSLERLAKNIQYF
TRBV29-1 NA CSVEDAGYEQYF
TRBV5-1 NA CASSSMTGTQETQYF
TRBV5-1 TRBD1 CASSPTGAWDEKLFF
TRBV19 NA CASRRAGSTGELFF